This TCR beta chain originates from a study of control samples from healthy donors and cancer patients. Only in-frame clones appear in the TCRdb table, and some are missing; sequencing was by immunoSEQ multiplex PCR. The sample has 120,000 to 150,000 clones; 91% are singletons. This CDR3 contains 14 residues. Trimming cost V 4 bases and J 8 bases; bases outside gene matches: 5. Germline V CDR1 and CDR2: KGHSH, LQKENI. This receptor was identified in a man between 18 and 29 years old in good health. Sequenced: blood. The V call is TRBV18, the J call TRBJ1-4; 9 positions match TRBD1. The CDR3 bases are TGTGCCAGCTCACTGGGACAGGGTAACGAAAAACTGTTTTTT. Translating it yields CASSLGQGNEKLFF.